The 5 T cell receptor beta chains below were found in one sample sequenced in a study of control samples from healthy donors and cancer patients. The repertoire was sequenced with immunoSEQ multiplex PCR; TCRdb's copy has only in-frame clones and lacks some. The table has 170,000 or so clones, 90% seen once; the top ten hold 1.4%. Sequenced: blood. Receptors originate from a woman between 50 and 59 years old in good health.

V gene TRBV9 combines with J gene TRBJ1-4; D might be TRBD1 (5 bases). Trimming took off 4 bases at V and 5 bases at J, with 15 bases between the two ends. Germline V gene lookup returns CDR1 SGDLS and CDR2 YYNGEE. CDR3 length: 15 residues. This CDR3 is CASSPGRGKNEKLFF. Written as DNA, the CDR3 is TGTGCCAGCAGCCCCGGGCGGGGCAAGAATGAAAAACTGTTTTTT.

The CDR3 spells CASSPWGTSRLAKNIQYF. The CDR3 DNA is TGTGCCAGCAGCCCTTGGGGAACTAGCCGCCTGGCCAAAAACATTCAGTACTTC. The genes are TRBV4-2 and TRBJ2-4; D is perhaps TRBD2 (6 bases). The germline CDR1 and CDR2 sequences are LGHNA and YNFKEQ. The CDR3 has 18 residues. The germline V and J ends were trimmed by 4 bases and 1 base, with 20 bases remaining between them.

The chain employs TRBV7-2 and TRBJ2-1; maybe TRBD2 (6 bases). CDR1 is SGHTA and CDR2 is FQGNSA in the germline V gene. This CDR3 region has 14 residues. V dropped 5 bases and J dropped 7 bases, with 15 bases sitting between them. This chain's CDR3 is CASSQRDLRNEQFF. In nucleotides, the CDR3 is TGTGCCAGCAGCCAACGGGACTTGAGAAATGAGCAGTTCTTC.

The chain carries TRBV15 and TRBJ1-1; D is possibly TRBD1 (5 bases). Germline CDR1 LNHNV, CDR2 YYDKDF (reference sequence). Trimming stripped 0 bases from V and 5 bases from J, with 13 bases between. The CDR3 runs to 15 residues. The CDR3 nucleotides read TGTGCCACCAGCAGAGATAGGGGCGCGGGTACTGAAGCTTTCTTT. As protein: CATSRDRGAGTEAFF.

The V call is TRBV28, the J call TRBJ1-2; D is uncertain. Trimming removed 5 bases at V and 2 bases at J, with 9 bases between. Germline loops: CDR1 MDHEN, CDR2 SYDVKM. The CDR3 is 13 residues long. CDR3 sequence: CASSAGNNYGYTF. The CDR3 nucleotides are TGTGCCAGCAGTGCGGGTAACAACTATGGCTACACCTTC.